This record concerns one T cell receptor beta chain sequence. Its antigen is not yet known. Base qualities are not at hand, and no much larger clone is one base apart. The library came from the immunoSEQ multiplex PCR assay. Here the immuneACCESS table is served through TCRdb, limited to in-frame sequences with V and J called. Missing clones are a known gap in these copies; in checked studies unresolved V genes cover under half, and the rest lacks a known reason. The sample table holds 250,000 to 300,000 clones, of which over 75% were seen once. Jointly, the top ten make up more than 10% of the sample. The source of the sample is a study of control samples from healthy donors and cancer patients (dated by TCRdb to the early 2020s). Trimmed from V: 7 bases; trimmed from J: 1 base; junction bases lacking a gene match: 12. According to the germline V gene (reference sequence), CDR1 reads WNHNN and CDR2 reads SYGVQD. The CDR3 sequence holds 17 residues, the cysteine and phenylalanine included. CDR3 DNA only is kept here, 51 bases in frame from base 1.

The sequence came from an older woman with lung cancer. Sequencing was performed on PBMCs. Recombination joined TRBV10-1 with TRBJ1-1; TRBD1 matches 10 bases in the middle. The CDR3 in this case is CASTLIDRGQWNTEAFF. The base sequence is TGCGCCAGCACCCTAATCGACAGGGGGCAATGGAACACTGAAGCTTTCTTT.